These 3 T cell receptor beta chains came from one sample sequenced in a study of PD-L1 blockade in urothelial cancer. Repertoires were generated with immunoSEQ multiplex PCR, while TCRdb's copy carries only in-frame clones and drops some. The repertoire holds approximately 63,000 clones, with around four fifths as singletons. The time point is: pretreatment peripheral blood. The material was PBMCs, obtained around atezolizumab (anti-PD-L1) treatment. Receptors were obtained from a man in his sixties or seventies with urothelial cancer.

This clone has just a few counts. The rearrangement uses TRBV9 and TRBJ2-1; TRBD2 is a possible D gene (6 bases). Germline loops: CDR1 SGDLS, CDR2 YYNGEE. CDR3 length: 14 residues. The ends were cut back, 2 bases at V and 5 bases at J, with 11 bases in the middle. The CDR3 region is CASSVSGRHNEQFF. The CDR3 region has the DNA TGTGCCAGCAGCGTGAGCGGGCGTCACAATGAGCAGTTCTTC.

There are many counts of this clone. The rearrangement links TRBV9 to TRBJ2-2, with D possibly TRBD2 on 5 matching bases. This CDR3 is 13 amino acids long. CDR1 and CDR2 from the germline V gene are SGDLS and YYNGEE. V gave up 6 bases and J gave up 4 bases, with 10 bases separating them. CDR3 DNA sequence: TGTGCCAGCACACGAGGGAGCACCGGGGAGCTGTTTTTT. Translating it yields CASTRGSTGELFF.

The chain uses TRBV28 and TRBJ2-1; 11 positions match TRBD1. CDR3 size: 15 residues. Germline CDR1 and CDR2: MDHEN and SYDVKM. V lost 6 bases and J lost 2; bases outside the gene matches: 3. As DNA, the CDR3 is TGTGCCAGCAGCCAGGGACAGGGGGCCTACAATGAGCAGTTCTTC. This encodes CASSQGQGAYNEQFF.